This entry lists 24 T cell receptor beta chains sequenced from one sample in a study of T and B cells in COVID-19 patients. TRB rearrangements were amplified by multiplex PCR with BIOMED2 TRB-A/B primers. MiXCR, run by TCRdb on the multiplex PCR reads, gives a single entry per CDR3 protein. Of 15,000 to 20,000 distinct CDR3 sequences listed, 35% to 45% were seen once; the top ten hold 15% to 20%. From blood, about 250-500 ng of genomic DNA served as TRB template. Input material: blood. The receptors were gathered from a human donor with active COVID-19.

This clonotype was seen a few times. The V and J genes are TRBV5-5 and TRBJ2-5; D remains ambiguous. The CDR3 runs to 12 residues. Germline CDR1 SGHKS, CDR2 YYEKEE (reference sequence). Trimming pared 1 base from V and 5 bases from J, leaving 6 bases between. The CDR3 DNA reads as TGTGCCAGCAGCTTGCTAGGGGAGACCCAGTACTTC. This gives the protein CASSLLGETQYF. The whole variable domain, remainder taken from reference TRBV5-5 and TRBJ2-5, is DAGVTQSPTHLIKTRGQQVTLRCSPISGHKSVSWYQQVLGQGPQFIFQYYEKEERGRGNFPDRFSARQFPNYSSELNVNALLLGDSALYLCASSLLGETQYFGPGTRLLVL.

The gene calls are TRBV12-3 or TRBV12-4 and TRBJ2-3; weak D call: TRBD2 (6 bases). The CDR3 is made up of 15 amino acids. The ends were cut back, 6 bases at V and 3 bases at J, with 16 bases in the middle. The CDR3 loop is CASSGTPGPTDTQYF. The CDR3, as DNA: TGTGCCAGCAGCGGGACTCCAGGGCCTACAGATACGCAGTATTTT.

The V gene is TRBV5-4, the J gene TRBJ2-3; 7 nucleotides agree with TRBD2. CDR3 size: 15 residues. CDR1 is SGHNT, CDR2 YYREEE, per germline (reference sequence). The junction had 6 bases not matched to a gene; V was cut back by 4 bases and J by 1 base. The DNA for the CDR3 is TGTGCCAGCAGCCGGGACTACCTAGGCACAGATACGCAGTATTTT. Translating it yields CASSRDYLGTDTQYF.

This clonotype was counted between two and nine times. The chain has TRBV5-5 and TRBJ2-7, with D maybe TRBD1 (5 bases). This CDR3 comprises 14 residues. V was trimmed by 4 bases and J by 3 bases, leaving 14 bases between them. CDR1 SGHKS and CDR2 YYEKEE come from the germline V gene (reference sequence). CDR3 protein: CASSGQGFGYEQYF. The CDR3 DNA is TGTGCCAGCAGCGGCCAGGGATTCGGCTACGAGCAGTACTTC. The complete variable domain, with remaining parts taken from reference TRBV5-5 and TRBJ2-7, reads DAGVTQSPTHLIKTRGQQVTLRCSPISGHKSVSWYQQVLGQGPQFIFQYYEKEERGRGNFPDRFSARQFPNYSSELNVNALLLGDSALYLCASSGQGFGYEQYFGPGTRLTVT.

In DNA, the CDR3 is TGTGCCAGCAGTTTCGAGAACCAGCGGGGGTTCACAGATACGCAGTATTTT. Residues: CASSFENQRGFTDTQYF. The chain has TRBV12-3 or TRBV12-4 and TRBJ2-3, with 8 bases fitting TRBD2. The CDR3 covers 17 residues. V trimming: 3 bases; J trimming: 2 bases; junction bases outside the gene matches: 10.

This clonotype has only a few counts. This chain links TRBV20-1 with TRBJ2-5, with D hard to call. Trimming stripped 3 bases from V and 1 base from J, with 3 bases between. The V gene's germline CDR1 is DFQATT and CDR2 SNEGSKA (reference sequence). The CDR3 is made up of 11 amino acids. The CDR3 coding sequence is TGCAGTGCTAGTGGCCAAGAGACCCAGTACTTC. Its translation: CSASGQETQYF.

This chain connects TRBV19 to TRBJ1-1, with 8 bases aligning to TRBD1. V lost 6 bases, J lost 0 bases, and 6 bases stayed unmatched. The CDR3 runs 15 residues. Germline values: CDR1 LNHDA, CDR2 SQIVND (reference sequence). The CDR3 DNA sequence: TGTGCCAGTAGCTGGTCGGGACAGGTGAACACTGAAGCTTTCTTT. This translates into CASSWSGQVNTEAFF. Full variable domain (outside the CDR3, taken from reference TRBV19 and TRBJ1-1): DGGITQSPKYLFRKEGQNVTLSCEQNLNHDAMYWYRQDPGQGLRLIYYSQIVNDFQKGDIAEGYSVSREKKESFPLTVTSAQKNPTAFYLCASSWSGQVNTEAFFGQGTRLTVV.

The chain employs TRBV19 and TRBJ2-5; D unresolved. Germline CDR1 is LNHDA and CDR2 is SQIVND (reference sequence). There are 13 residues in the CDR3. Deletions cut 0 bases from V and 4 bases from J, with 6 bases between. The CDR3 DNA is TGTGCCAGTAGTATAGAGGGCCCAGAGACCCAGTACTTC. It specifies CASSIEGPETQYF.

The rearrangement links TRBV10-3 to TRBJ1-2; D unclear. The CDR3 extends over 14 amino acids. Between the trimmed V and J ends, which lost 4 bases and 2 bases, there was a span of 11 bases. Looked up from germline, CDR1 is ENHRY and CDR2 is SYGVKD. CDR3 amino acids: CAISGAGQNYGYTF. CDR3 nucleotide sequence: TGTGCCATCAGTGGTGCGGGCCAGAACTATGGCTACACCTTC.

This clonotype was observed a handful of times. The chain employs TRBV20-1 and TRBJ2-2; D not certain. The V gene lost 6 bases and the J gene lost 1 base, with 6 bases spanning the gap. The V gene's germline CDR1 is DFQATT and CDR2 SNEGSKA (reference sequence). This CDR3 is built from 12 residues. The CDR3 coding sequence is TGCAGTGCCAGACAGAACACCGGGGAGCTGTTTTTT. Translating gives CSARQNTGELFF.

This clonotype has only a few counts. V is TRBV18 and J is TRBJ2-3; D remains unclear. The CDR3 loop spans 14 amino acids. The germline gives CDR1 KGHSH, CDR2 LQKENI. V was pared by 0 bases and J by 3 bases, with 7 bases between. The CDR3 loop is CASSPPSETDTQYF. In DNA, the CDR3 is TGTGCCAGCTCACCACCGTCCGAAACAGATACGCAGTATTTT.

The gene calls are TRBV6-5 and TRBJ1-1, with D hard to call. The length of the CDR3 is 13 residues. Trimming shortened V by 5 bases and J by 7 bases, and 14 bases separated the two germline ends. Looked up from germline, CDR1 is MNHEY and CDR2 is SVGAGI. The CDR3 sequence: CASSPGKEVEAFF. CDR3 nucleotides: TGTGCCAGCAGTCCCGGCAAGGAAGTTGAAGCTTTCTTT.

The rearrangement uses TRBV6-5 and TRBJ1-3; D gene uncertain. Trimming pared 6 bases from V and 4 bases from J, leaving 10 bases between. The CDR3 covers 13 residues. The V gene's germline CDR1 is MNHEY and CDR2 SVGAGI. CDR3 amino acids: CASRDSGGNTIYF. CDR3 coding DNA: TGTGCCAGCAGGGATTCCGGAGGAAACACCATATATTTT.

The chain recombines TRBV15 with TRBJ1-2; D remains ambiguous. The CDR3 has 14 amino acids. The V and J ends lost 0 bases and 1 base respectively, with 6 bases between them. CDR1 and CDR2 (germline): LNHNV, YYDKDF (reference sequence). In DNA form, the CDR3 reads TGTGCCACCAGCAGAGACCAGAATAACTATGGCTACACCTTC. Translation gives CATSRDQNNYGYTF.

This clonotype appeared a few times. The chain employs TRBV12-3 or TRBV12-4 and TRBJ2-7, with D possibly being TRBD1 or TRBD2 (5 bases each). The CDR3 contains 14 residues. Trimming removed 5 bases at V and 2 bases at J, with 13 bases between. Here the CDR3 reads CASSDYRGTYEQYF. The CDR3 nucleotides are TGTGCCAGCAGTGACTACCGGGGCACCTACGAGCAGTACTTC.

By share of the sample, this clonotype is medium-sized. The genes are TRBV19 and TRBJ2-3; D may be TRBD1 or TRBD2 (5 bases each). This CDR3 is built from 14 residues. CDR1 and CDR2 (germline): LNHDA, SQIVND (reference sequence). The V and J ends lost 6 bases and 2 bases respectively, with 12 bases between them. CDR3 coding DNA: TGTGCCAGTAGCCTGGGACCCCTCACAGATACGCAGTATTTT. The encoded protein is CASSLGPLTDTQYF.

Regarding this clonotype: The junction does not match germline at one end; this may be a read error. This chain joins TRBV20-1 and TRBJ1-1, with D unclear. Germline CDR1 is DFQATT and CDR2 is SNEGSKA (reference sequence). CDR3 length equals 16 residues. DNA of the CDR3: TGCAGTGCCAGAGATGGTTGGAGACCAGGAAACACTGAAGCTTTCTTT. As protein: CSARDGWRPGNTEAFF.

As regards this clonotype: A junction boundary mismatches the germline segment, possibly from a read error. The chain recombines TRBV18 with TRBJ1-2, with D tentatively TRBD1 (6 bases). CDR3 size: 14 residues. Germline lookup yields CDR1 KGHSH and CDR2 LQKENI. The CDR3 here is CGSSPSGTNYGYTF. The CDR3 nucleotides are TGTGGCAGCTCACCTAGCGGGACAAACTATGGCTACACCTTC.

The V gene is TRBV27, the J gene TRBJ1-4; D is undetermined. The V and J ends lost 0 bases and 9 bases respectively, with 20 bases between them. This CDR3 comprises 17 residues. Germline V gene data show CDR1 as MNHEY and CDR2 as SMNVEV (reference sequence). The CDR3 nucleotides are TGTGCCAGCAGTTTATCCAACCCTAATATATCGAAAAAAAAACTGTTTTTT. Its translation is CASSLSNPNISKKKLFF. Full variable domain (missing parts from reference TRBV27 and TRBJ1-4): EAQVTQNPRYLITVTGKKLTVTCSQNMNHEYMSWYRQDPGLGLRQIYYSMNVEVTDKGDVPEGYKVSRKEKRNFPLILESPSPNQTSLYFCASSLSNPNISKKKLFFGSGTQLSVL.

The chain has TRBV19 and TRBJ1-1, with 7 nucleotides matching TRBD1. Looked up from germline, CDR1 is LNHDA and CDR2 is SQIVND (reference sequence). The J segment lost 1 base and the V segment lost 6 bases, leaving 5 bases of the junction unmatched. This CDR3 is built from 14 residues. DNA of the CDR3: TGTGCCAGTAGGCCCCGACAGGGGAACACTGAAGCTTTCTTT. Protein: CASRPRQGNTEAFF.

CDR3 sequence reads: CATSRDLRGGTVQETQYF. The CDR3 nucleotides read TGTGCCACCAGCAGAGATTTACGGGGCGGCACAGTCCAAGAGACCCAGTACTTC. V and J are TRBV15 and TRBJ2-5; D assignment may be TRBD1 or TRBD2 (5 bases each). Per the germline V gene, CDR1 is LNHNV and CDR2 is YYDKDF (reference sequence). The CDR3 loop spans 18 amino acids. Between the trimmed V and J ends, which lost 0 bases and 1 base, there was a span of 18 bases. The entire variable domain, with the rest obtained from reference TRBV15 and TRBJ2-5, is as follows: DAMVIQNPRYQVTQFGKPVTLSCSQTLNHNVMYWYQQKSSQAPKLLFHYYDKDFNNEADTPDNFQSRRPNTSFCFLDIRSPGLGDTAMYLCATSRDLRGGTVQETQYFGPGTRLLVL.

This chain joins TRBV5-6 and TRBJ2-3, with D maybe TRBD1 (6 bases). Germline loops: CDR1 SGHDT, CDR2 YYEEEE. The CDR3 runs to 14 residues. Trimming took 0 bases from V and 8 from J, leaving 13 bases between them. CDR3 in DNA: TGTGCCAGCAGCTTGGAGCAACCAGGGGCTACGCAGTATTTT. It specifies CASSLEQPGATQYF.

The chain links TRBV6-5 to TRBJ1-6, with D perhaps TRBD1 (6 bases). Germline CDR1 is MNHEY and CDR2 is SVGAGI. CDR3 length: 14 residues. Deletions cut 11 bases from V and 0 bases from J, with 11 bases between. The CDR3 reads CASGVSSYNSPLHF. The CDR3 DNA sequence: TGTGCCTCAGGGGTGAGCTCCTATAATTCACCCCTCCACTTT.

By its share, this clonotype is medium-sized (0.01 to 0.1%). The chain uses TRBV29-1 and TRBJ1-4; 9 bases fit TRBD1. The CDR3 consists of 13 residues. Germline CDR1 SQVTM, CDR2 ANQGSEA. Trimming took 7 bases from V and 8 from J; bases not matched to a gene: 8. CDR3 DNA sequence: TGCAGCGGGGGGGACAGGGAATGGGAAAAACTGTTTTTT. It encodes CSGGDREWEKLFF.